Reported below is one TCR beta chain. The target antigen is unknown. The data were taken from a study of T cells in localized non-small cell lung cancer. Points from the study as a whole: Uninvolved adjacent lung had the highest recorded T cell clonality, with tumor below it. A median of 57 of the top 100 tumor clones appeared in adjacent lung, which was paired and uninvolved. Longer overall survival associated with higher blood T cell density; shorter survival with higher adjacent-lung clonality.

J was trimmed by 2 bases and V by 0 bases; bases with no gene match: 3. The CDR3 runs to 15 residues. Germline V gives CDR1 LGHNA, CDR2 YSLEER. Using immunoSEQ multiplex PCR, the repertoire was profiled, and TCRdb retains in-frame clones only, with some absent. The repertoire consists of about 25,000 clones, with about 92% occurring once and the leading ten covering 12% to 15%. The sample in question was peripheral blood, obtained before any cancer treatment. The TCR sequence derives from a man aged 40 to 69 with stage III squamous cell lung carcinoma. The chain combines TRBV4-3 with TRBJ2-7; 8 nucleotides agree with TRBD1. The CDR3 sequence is CASSQEGTGAYEQYF. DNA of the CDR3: TGCGCCAGCAGCCAAGAAGGGACAGGAGCCTACGAGCAGTACTTC.